The source of this T cell receptor beta chain is a study of Graves' ophthalmopathy and Graves' hyperthyroidism (dated by TCRdb to 2017 to 2018). Some background on the complete study: Peripheral blood was collected at initial diagnosis, before any treatment. To tell Graves' ophthalmopathy apart from Graves' hyperthyroidism, and to predict which patients would progress to ophthalmopathy, the study relied on TCR beta repertoire signatures. In total, some 140 blood samples were TCR-sequenced: 40 to 45 ophthalmopathy, some 75 hyperthyroidism and roughly 17 hyperthyroidism-to-ophthalmopathy patients. To explore V-J signatures that distinguish ophthalmopathy from hyperthyroidism, a discovery set of under 110 patients was enrolled, made up of 43 with ophthalmopathy and around 60 with stable hyperthyroidism. For independent validation, a separate cohort was made up of about 18 hyperthyroidism patients plus 17 patients who later progressed from hyperthyroidism to ophthalmopathy. In five or six hyperthyroidism patients, the T-cell repertoire of thyroid tissue was compared with the T-cell repertoire of blood. Following sample collection, hyperthyroidism patients were given methimazole at a starting dose of 30 mg daily, and ophthalmopathy patients were given high-dose intravenous methylprednisolone. For training and testing, the 100 or so patients in the discovery cohort were randomly divided in a 7:3 ratio. What the work shows at the level of the full study, not this receptor alone: In validation, the model predicted ophthalmopathy progression with 70.59% sensitivity and approximately 75% specificity; about a dozen predicted patients were CT-confirmed with GO in a median of about 7.1 months. Most expanded thyroid clonotypes with a frequency above 0.001 also appeared in blood, which suggests that blood repertoires may reflect the immune response in the thyroid. Sample size was not predetermined statistically, and investigators were not blinded to group allocation. The 13-signature model separated ophthalmopathy from stable hyperthyroidism with approximately 90% sensitivity and 81% to 82% specificity in cross-validation, and 80%/75% in the test set.

This clonotype showed up many times. No cognate antigen has been identified for it. No quality values exist for individual bases; no much larger clone is one base distant. The CDR3 contains 13 residues, cysteine and phenylalanine counted. The kept DNA is CDR3 alone, 39 bases in frame from the first base. From a lookup of the germline V gene, CDR1 and CDR2 are SNHLY and FYNNEI. V loses 4 bases, J loses 11 bases, and the germline ends lie 17 bases apart. TCR beta CDR3 regions were amplified from RNA transcripts for repertoire sequencing. The first round of RT-PCR was done with HTBI primers and the Qiagen OneStep RT-PCR kit, and was followed by a second round of multiplex PCR, then size selection and purification. Libraries were sequenced on an Illumina HiSeq2000 using paired-end 100 bp reads. The paper's data handling went like this. SOAPnuke was used for read processing, and reads with adapters, uncalled bases, a mean Phred below 15, or no exact constant-primer or identifier match were discarded. COPE v1.2.5 was used to merge the high-quality paired reads. Each unique nucleotide sequence was defined as a clonotype, and clonotypes were aligned to IMGT TRB V, D and J references with MiTCR v1.1. Only V-J combinations with frequency above 0.0001 were analysed, covering approximately 99% of repertoires. For each V-J combination, a TCR clonal expansion and chaos score was defined as the ratio of F50 clonal expansion to chaos observed in the TCRdist matrix. Features were reduced by Welch's t-statistics and random forest to approximately 13 V-J combinations, which fed a naive Bayes classifier. Thyroid-blood repertoire similarity was quantified with the Morisita-Horn index. TCRdb itself trimmed the public reads at Q25 with fastp, ran MiXCR and retained productive beta chains. Each entry is one CDR3 protein sequence, shown with its most common DNA and genes. TCRdb assigned the V and J calls; the authors' analysis was not used. A total of fewer than 600,000 distinct CDR3 sequences appear in this sample, over 13% of them only once. Over 8% of the sample goes to the ten largest clones.

Patients with ophthalmopathy had moderately to severely active disease, with a Clinical Activity Score of 3 or more, a NOSPECS grade of 4 or more, and a disease duration of less than 3 months. Patients with other autoimmune diseases, uncontrolled infections, pregnancy or lactation were excluded. Clinical symptoms, serum thyroxine, TRAb, thyroid ultrasound and orbital computed tomography formed the basis of the diagnosis. Using Ficoll-Paque density gradient centrifugation, PBMCs were isolated from 9.5 to 10 ml of fresh peripheral blood. Total RNA was extracted using Trizol reagent, and RNA quality was checked on an Agilent 2100 Bioanalyzer.

The chain was built from TRBV2 and TRBJ1-1; a confident D gene designation cannot be given. The receptor was isolated from a woman in her 30s with Graves' ophthalmopathy. Donor details come from another sample of the same person, matched by shared clones. Material for sequencing was blood. In nucleotides, the sequence is TGTGCCAGCAGTGGCCGGGAACAAACTCAGGCTTTCTTT. This sequence encodes CASSGREQTQAFF.